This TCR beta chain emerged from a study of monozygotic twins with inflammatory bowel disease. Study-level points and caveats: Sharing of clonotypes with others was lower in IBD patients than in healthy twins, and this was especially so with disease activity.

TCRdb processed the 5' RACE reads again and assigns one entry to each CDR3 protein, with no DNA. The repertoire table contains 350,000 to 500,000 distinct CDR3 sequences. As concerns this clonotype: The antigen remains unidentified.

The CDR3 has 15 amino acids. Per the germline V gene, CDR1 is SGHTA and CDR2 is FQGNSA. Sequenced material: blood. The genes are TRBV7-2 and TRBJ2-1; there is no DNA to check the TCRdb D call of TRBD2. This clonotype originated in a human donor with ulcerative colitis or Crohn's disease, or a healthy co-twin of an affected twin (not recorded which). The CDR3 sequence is CASSLAGLDYNEQFF. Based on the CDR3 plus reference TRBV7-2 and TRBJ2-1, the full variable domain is GAGVSQSPSNKVTEKGKDVELRCDPISGHTALYWYRQSLGQGLEFLIYFQGNSAPDKSGLPSDRFSAERTGGSVSTLTIQRTQQEDSAVYLCASSLAGLDYNEQFFGPGTRLTVL.